This T cell receptor (beta chain) comes out of a study of T cells after yellow fever vaccination. Regarding the study as a whole: Weaker, the secondary response peaked sooner, at day 5 versus 15.

In this sample, this clonotype turned up a few times. Its antigen is not known. There are 14 residues in the CDR3. The V end lost 6 bases, the J end lost 17 bases, and 23 bases lay between the germline ends. CDR1 and CDR2 from the germline V gene are LGHDT and YNNKEL (reference sequence). TCRdb reanalysed the 5' RACE reads using MiXCR and keeps one entry per CDR3 protein. The sample lists 450,000 to 650,000 distinct CDR3 sequences; just over 20% were seen once. The sequence derives from a man younger than 35 who received the YFV17D yellow fever vaccine. The sequencing used PBMCs, collected roughly 20 days after the first yellow fever vaccination. The genes are TRBV3-1 and TRBJ1-6, with D possibly matching TRBD1 (5 bases). Written as DNA, the CDR3 is TGTGCCAGCAGTCCCGGGACCTACAGCCCCCGCTTCCACTTT. It encodes CASSPGTYSPRFHF.